This TCR beta chain was identified during a study of cytomegalovirus exposure and HLA in healthy donors. As for the study in general: Prior work identified 120 million or so unique TCR beta sequences in some 200 million T cells. Study-level points and caveats: A prior analysis recorded that most TCR beta V segments were productive about 87% or about 30% of the time. TCR beta chains associated with HLA were, in a later analysis, more clonally expanded than equally common others.

The PCR employed 60 Vbeta primers together with 13 Jbeta primers. TCRdb's table, derived via immunoSEQ multiplex PCR, lists solely in-frame clones and lacks some. The table for this sample gives 50,000 to 80,000 clones. Remarks on this clone: Its antigen is undetermined.

CDR1 and CDR2 from the germline V gene are GTSNPN and SVGIG (reference sequence). V gave up 7 bases and J gave up 4 bases; unmatched junction bases: 9. The CDR3 has 16 amino acids. This TCR derives from a woman between 18 and 30 years old in good health and CMV-seronegative. Sequencing was performed on PBMCs. The V gene is TRBV30, the J gene TRBJ2-6; 11 nucleotides line up with TRBD1. The CDR3 nucleotides are TGTGCCTACCACCGGGACAGGGGGACCGGGGCCAACGTCCTGACTTTC. The encoded protein is CAYHRDRGTGANVLTF.